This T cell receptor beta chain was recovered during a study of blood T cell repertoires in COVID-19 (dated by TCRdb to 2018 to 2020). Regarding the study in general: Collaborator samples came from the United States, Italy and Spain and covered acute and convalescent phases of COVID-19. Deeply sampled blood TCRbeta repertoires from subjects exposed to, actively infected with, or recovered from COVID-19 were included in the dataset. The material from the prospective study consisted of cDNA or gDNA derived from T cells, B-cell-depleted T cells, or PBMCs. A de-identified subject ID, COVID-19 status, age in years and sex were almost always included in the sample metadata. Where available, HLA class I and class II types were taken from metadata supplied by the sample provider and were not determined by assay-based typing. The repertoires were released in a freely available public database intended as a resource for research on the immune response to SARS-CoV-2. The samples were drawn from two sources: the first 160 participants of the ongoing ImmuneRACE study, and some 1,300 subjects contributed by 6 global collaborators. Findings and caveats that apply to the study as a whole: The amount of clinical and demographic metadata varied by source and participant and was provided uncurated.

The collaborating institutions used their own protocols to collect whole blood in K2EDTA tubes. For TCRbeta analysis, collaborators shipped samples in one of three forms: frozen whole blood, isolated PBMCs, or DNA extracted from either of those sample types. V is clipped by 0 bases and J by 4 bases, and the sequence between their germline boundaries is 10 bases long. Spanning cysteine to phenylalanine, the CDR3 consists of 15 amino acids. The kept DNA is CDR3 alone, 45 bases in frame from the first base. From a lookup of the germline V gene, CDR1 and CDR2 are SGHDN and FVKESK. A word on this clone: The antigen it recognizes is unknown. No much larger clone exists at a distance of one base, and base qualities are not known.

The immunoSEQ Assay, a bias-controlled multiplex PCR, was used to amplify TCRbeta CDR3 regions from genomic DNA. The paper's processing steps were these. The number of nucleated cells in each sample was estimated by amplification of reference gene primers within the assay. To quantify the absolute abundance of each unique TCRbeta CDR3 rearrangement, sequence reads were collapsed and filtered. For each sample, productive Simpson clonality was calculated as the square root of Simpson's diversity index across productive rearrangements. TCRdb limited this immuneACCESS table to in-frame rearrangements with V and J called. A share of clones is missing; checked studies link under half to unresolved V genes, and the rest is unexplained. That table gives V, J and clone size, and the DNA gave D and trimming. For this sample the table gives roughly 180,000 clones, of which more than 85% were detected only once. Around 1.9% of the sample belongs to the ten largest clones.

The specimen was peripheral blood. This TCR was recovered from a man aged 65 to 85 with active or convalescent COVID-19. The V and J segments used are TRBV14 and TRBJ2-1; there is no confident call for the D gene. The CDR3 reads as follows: CASSQDLGLYNEQFF. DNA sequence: TGTGCCAGCAGCCAAGATCTCGGGTTATACAATGAGCAGTTCTTC.